This T cell receptor (beta chain) is drawn from a study of human T cells and chemical hapten exposure. Study conclusions and caveats: Patch test score was positively correlated with the counts of PT1 expanded TCRs.

The CDR3 consists of 15 residues. Trimming cost V 7 bases and J 5 bases; bases outside gene matches: 8. Looked up from germline, CDR1 is SGHRS and CDR2 is YFSETQ. This sample's time point: patch test 2, 6 weeks after DPC sensitization. Treatment given: therapeutic diphenylcyclopropenone sensitization with weekly scalp DPC. TCRdb processed the RACE reads anew with MiXCR; each CDR3 protein has one entry. Counted here are approximately 75,000 distinct CDR3 sequences, 6.5% to 10% occurring once; the ten biggest clones make up 3% to 4.5%. Ten or more counts support this clonotype. The antigen is unknown. This chain uses TRBV5-1 with TRBJ1-6; 8 bases line up with TRBD1. The TCR originated in a woman between 50 and 59 years old with alopecia areata. Some clones in this sample may be carry-over from other donors' samples. The sequenced sample was whole blood, obtained in connection with sensitization to the hapten diphenylcyclopropenone (DPC). CDR3 amino acids: CASQGGDRNNSPLHF. The DNA for the CDR3 is TGCGCCAGCCAAGGAGGGGACAGGAATAATTCACCCCTCCACTTT.